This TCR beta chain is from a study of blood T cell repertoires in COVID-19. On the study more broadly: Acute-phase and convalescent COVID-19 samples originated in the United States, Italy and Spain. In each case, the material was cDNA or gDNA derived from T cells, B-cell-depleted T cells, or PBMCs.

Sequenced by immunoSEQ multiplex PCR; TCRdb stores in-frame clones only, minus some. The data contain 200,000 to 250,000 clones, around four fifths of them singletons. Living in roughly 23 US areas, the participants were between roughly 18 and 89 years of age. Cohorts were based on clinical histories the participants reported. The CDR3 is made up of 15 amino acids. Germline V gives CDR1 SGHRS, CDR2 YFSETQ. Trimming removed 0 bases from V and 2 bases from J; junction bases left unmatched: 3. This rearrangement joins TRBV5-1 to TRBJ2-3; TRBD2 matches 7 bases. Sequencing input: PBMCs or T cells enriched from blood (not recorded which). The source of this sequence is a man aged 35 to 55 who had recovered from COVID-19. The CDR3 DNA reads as TGCGCCAGCAGCTTGGGACTAGCTGACACAGATACGCAGTATTTT. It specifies CASSLGLADTDTQYF. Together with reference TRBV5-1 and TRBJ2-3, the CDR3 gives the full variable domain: KAGVTQTPRYLIKTRGQQVTLSCSPISGHRSVSWYQQTPGQGLQFLFEYFSETQRNKGNFPGRFSGRQFSNSRSEMNVSTLELGDSALYLCASSLGLADTDTQYFGPGTRLTVL.